This TCR beta chain originates from a study of blood T cell repertoires in COVID-19. Some clones are missing from TCRdb's copy, which holds only in-frame ones; the method was immunoSEQ multiplex PCR. The table records about 38,000 clones, around 85% of them present only once. The CDR3 has 16 residues. V lost 0 bases and J 8 bases, leaving 17 bases between the germline ends. The germline gives CDR1 SGHRS, CDR2 YFSETQ. Sequencing input: peripheral blood. The rearrangement uses TRBV5-1 and TRBJ1-4; possibly TRBD1 for D (5 bases). The TCR originated in a middle-aged man with active COVID-19. The CDR3 bases are TGCGCCAGCAGCTTGGGGCAGGGTCCCCGTAGGGAAAAACTGTTTTTT. Protein product: CASSLGQGPRREKLFF.